This T cell receptor (beta chain) was identified during a study of cytomegalovirus exposure and HLA in healthy donors. General observations from the study: Rare TCR sequences dominated, though some public TCRs recurred in many donors. Most CMV-associated TCR beta chains appeared HLA-restricted in a later analysis. Several of the most significant clusters were apparently associated with common viral pathogens in a later analysis. A later analysis associated 16,000 or so TCR beta sequences with HLA alleles at a 0.05 false discovery rate.

It was with 60 Vbeta and 13 Jbeta primers that the PCR ran. Only in-frame clones appear in the TCRdb table, and some are missing; sequencing was by immunoSEQ multiplex PCR. The sample shows about 82,000 clones, roughly 82% of them seen only once. Per the germline V gene, CDR1 is SNHLY and CDR2 is FYNNEI. Trimming shortened V by 7 bases and J by 0 bases, and 10 bases separated the two germline ends. The CDR3 spans 14 residues. This clone was observed a single time. Antigen unknown. The chain employs TRBV2 and TRBJ1-5; D unclear. The source of this sequence is a man in his 70s in good health and CMV-seropositive. Sequencing used PBMCs. CDR3 sequence (DNA): TGTGCCAGCAATAGAGGAAATAGCAATCAGCCCCAGCATTTT. Protein sequence: CASNRGNSNQPQHF.